What follows describes a single T cell receptor beta chain. This clonotype has at least ten counts. Its cognate antigen has yet to be identified. Within one base of it there is no much larger clone, and no base qualities were kept. cDNA was synthesized by template-switch 5'RACE using a primer carrying a 10-nucleotide random unique molecular identifier by which each TCR transcript was tagged. Each sequencing run produced over 160 million TCR-beta sequences covering 15-18 subjects. The RNeasy kit was used to extract total RNA. TCR-beta VDJ regions were amplified with primers for the TCR constant region and the 5'RACE anchor, using the KAPA Real-time Library Amplification kit. A first PCR added sample indexes and Illumina adaptors, and a second PCR then raised library yield. After Ampure bead purification, the roughly 650 bp TCR product was size-selected on a 2% E-gel SizeSelection system. Before pooling, library quality was assessed on a Bioanalyzer, concentration was determined with Qubit, and library quantification was performed with the Kapa Library Quantification kit. Paired-end 2 x 150 bp sequencing of the libraries was performed on an Illumina HiSeq 2500. To increase sequence diversity, about 25-31% phiX was spiked into each library pool. From the authors' description of their analysis: The quality-filtered reads were processed with the UMI-based MiGEC pipeline, whose error correction step removed more than 75% of the raw TCR sequences. VDJ genes were aligned to IMGT germline references, and clonotypes were defined by unique CDR3 amino acid sequence plus V-J genes. Clonal expansion, Shannon diversity and CDR3 relatedness were evaluated with VDJtools (CalcPairwiseDistances, ClusterSamples), while phylogenetic trees were built in CLCbio workbench. A clone was classed as expanded if it had 8 or more unique UMIs, a cutoff based on coefficient-of-variation modelling across technical triplicates. Using fastp trimming at Q25 and MiXCR clonotype assembly, TCRdb reanalyzed the public sequencing data and kept in-frame beta chains. Each record represents a unique CDR3 protein, reported with the most common genes and DNA among its rows. The V and J calls follow TCRdb's processing rather than the paper's. This sample is represented by about 120,000 distinct CDR3 sequences; about 3.2% of them were singletons. The ten largest clonotypes hold 1% to 1.5% of the sample.

This record belongs to a study of neurological immune-mediated disorders (dated by TCRdb to the late 2010s). About the investigation overall: Among the approximately 34 multiple sclerosis patients, relapsing-remitting MS was present in some 31 and secondary progressive MS was present in 3. Peripheral blood TCR-beta repertoires from patients with HTLV-I-associated myelopathy (HAM/TSP), patients with multiple sclerosis, and healthy controls were compared in the study using UMI-based sequencing. Alongside PBMC samples, the set of some 98 TCR-beta libraries contained longitudinal samples, technical triplicates, and paired CD4+ and CD8+ T-cell subsets that had been sorted. The cohort comprised roughly 69 subjects: 14 HAM/TSP patients, around 34 multiple sclerosis patients and approximately 20 healthy controls.

CDR1 and CDR2 were assigned from the germline V gene (reference sequence) as LGHDT and YNNKEL. V and J lose 1 base and 2 bases, and a span of 12 bases separates them. The CDR3, from cysteine to phenylalanine, totals 15 residues. Just the 45-base CDR3 DNA is kept, in frame starting at base 1. For the unsorted PBMC libraries, 2 million PBMCs were stored in RNAlater at -80 degrees C until RNA extraction and were used to generate the libraries. The multiple sclerosis patients were enrolled in a US clinical protocol that evaluated disease progression with magnetic resonance imaging. Peripheral blood was subjected to Ficoll-Hypaque density gradient centrifugation to isolate PBMCs, which were then cryopreserved in liquid nitrogen. What the research found in general, with its limitations: The MS cluster was not associated with any clinical or MRI features, and the authors stated that larger cohorts are needed. The highest TCR clonal expansion was observed in HAM/TSP patients, whereas the lowest was observed in MS patients, even when compared with healthy controls. Expanded clones from different subjects shared no identical CDR3 amino acid sequences, which suggests that TCR-beta repertoires were private in all groups. Repertoires from 18 of 34 MS patients were grouped by phylogenetic analysis into a cluster of related CDR3 sequences, suggesting a possible repertoire-level signature.

The sequenced sample was PBMCs. This clonotype originated in a woman between 25 and 40 years old with multiple sclerosis. The chain employs TRBV3-1 and TRBJ2-7; the D segment cannot be called with confidence. The DNA reads TGTGCCAGCAGCCAAGTGGGTGCAGAAGCCTACGAGCAGTACTTC. This yields the protein CASSQVGAEAYEQYF.